This T cell receptor beta chain was observed in a study of T cell responses to AZD1222 COVID-19 vaccine. Overall study: Second-dose timings of about 4 or about 12 weeks were pooled.

General study findings and limits: Among AZD1222 vaccinees, only six or seven were seropositive at baseline.

The table came from immunoSEQ multiplex PCR; TCRdb's copy has only in-frame clones and leaves some out. The sample lists approximately 100,000 clones; about nine tenths were seen once. Note on this clone: Its antigen is unidentified.

The CDR3 extends over 18 amino acids. Germline V gene data show CDR1 as KGHSH and CDR2 as LQKENI. V gave up 4 bases and J gave up 0 bases, with 19 bases separating them. The material was peripheral blood, obtained on day 0 of AZD1222 vaccination. V gene TRBV18 combines with J gene TRBJ1-3, with D perhaps matching TRBD1 (5 bases). This sequence was found in an adult in good health. The CDR3 region is CASSQTPGHQISGNTIYF. CDR3 nucleotides: TGTGCCAGCTCACAAACTCCGGGGCACCAAATCTCTGGAAACACCATATATTTT.